This TCR beta chain derives from a study of regulatory T cells in long-lasting Graves disease. Overall study results and limits: Accuracy may have been reduced by the small sample size. Persistent disease was characterized by preferential usage of TRBV28, TRBJ1-2 and TRBJ2-5.

In its sample, this clonotype was seen a few times. Its antigen is not identified. The time point here: persistent/refractory GD, antithyroid drugs over 5 years with positive TRAb. There was RNA extracted from PBMCs, and the TCR library was made from it. Diagnosing Graves' disease relied on the American Thyroid Association guidelines. This CDR3 has 17 amino acids. J was trimmed by 3 bases and V by 3 bases; bases with no gene match: 5. Per the germline V gene, CDR1 is MDHEN and CDR2 is SYDVKM. To make TCR beta libraries, researchers used iRepertoire HTBI primers and Arm-PCR of CDR3 regions. From the multiplex PCR reads, TCRdb called clonotypes with MiXCR, one entry per CDR3 protein. The sample lists about 660,000 distinct CDR3 sequences, 30% seen once, with around 42% in the top ten.

The chain carries TRBV28 and TRBJ2-2; TRBD2 aligns across 12 bases. The sequencing here drew on peripheral blood mononuclear cells (PBMCs), taken when the disease was refractory, from a patient treated with antithyroid drugs. The receptor was isolated from a female donor with Graves disease. DNA for the CDR3: TGTGCCAGCAGTTTTGGACTAGCGGGATCGGACACCGGGGAGCTGTTTTTT. It codes for CASSFGLAGSDTGELFF. The full variable domain, in which reference TRBV28 and TRBJ2-2 provide the parts outside the CDR3, is DVKVTQSSRYLVKRTGEKVFLECVQDMDHENMFWYRQDPGLGLRLIYFSYDVKMKEKGDIPEGYSVSREKKERFSLILESASTNQTSMYLCASSFGLAGSDTGELFFGEGSRLTVL.